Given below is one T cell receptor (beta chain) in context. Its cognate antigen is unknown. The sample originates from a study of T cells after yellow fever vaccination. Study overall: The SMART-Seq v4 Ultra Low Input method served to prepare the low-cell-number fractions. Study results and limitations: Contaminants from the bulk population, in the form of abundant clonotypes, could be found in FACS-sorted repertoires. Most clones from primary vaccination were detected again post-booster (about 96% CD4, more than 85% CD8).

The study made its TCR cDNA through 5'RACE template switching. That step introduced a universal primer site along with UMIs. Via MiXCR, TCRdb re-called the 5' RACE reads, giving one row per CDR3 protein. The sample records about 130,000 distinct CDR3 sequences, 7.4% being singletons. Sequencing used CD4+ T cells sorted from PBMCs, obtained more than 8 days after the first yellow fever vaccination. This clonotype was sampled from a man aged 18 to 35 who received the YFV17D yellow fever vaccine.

The CDR3 nucleotides are TGTGCCAGCAGCTTAAATGCTGTACAGGGAGAACAGCCCCAGCATTTT. It encodes CASSLNAVQGEQPQHF. The chain recombines TRBV7-9 with TRBJ1-5; a weak D match, TRBD1 (6 bases). Per the germline V gene, CDR1 is SEHNR and CDR2 is FQNEAQ (reference sequence). The CDR3 spans 16 residues. The V gene lost 2 bases and the J gene lost 7 bases, with 18 bases spanning the gap.